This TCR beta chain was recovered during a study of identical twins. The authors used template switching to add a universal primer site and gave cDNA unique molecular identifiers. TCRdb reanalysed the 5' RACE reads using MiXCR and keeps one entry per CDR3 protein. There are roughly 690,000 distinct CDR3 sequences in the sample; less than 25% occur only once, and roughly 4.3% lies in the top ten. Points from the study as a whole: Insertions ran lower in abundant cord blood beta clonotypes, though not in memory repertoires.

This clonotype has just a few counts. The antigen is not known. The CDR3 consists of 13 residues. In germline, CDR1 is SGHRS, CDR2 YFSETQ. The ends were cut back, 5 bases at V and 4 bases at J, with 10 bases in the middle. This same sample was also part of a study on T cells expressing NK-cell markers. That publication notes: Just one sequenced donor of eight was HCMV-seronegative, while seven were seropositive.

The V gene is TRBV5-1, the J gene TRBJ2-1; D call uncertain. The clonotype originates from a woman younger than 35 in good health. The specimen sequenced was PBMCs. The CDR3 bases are TGCGCCAGCAGTCCTGCAGAGTACAATGAGCAGTTCTTC. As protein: CASSPAEYNEQFF.